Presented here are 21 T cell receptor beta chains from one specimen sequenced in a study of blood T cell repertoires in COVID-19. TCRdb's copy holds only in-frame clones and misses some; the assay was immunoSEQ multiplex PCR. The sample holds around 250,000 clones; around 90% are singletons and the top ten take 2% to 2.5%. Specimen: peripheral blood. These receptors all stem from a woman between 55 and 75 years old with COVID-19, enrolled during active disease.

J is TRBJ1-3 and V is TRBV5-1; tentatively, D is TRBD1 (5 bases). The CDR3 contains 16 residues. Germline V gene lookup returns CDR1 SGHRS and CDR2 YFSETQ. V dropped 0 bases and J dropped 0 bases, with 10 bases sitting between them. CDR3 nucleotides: TGCGCCAGCAGCTTGGTGGGGCGGTCCTCTGGAAACACCATATATTTT. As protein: CASSLVGRSSGNTIYF.

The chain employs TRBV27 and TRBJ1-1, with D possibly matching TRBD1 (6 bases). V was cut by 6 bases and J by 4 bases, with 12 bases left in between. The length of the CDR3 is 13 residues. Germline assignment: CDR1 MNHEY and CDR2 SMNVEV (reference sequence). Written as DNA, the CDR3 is TGTGCCAGCAGACAAACAGGGATCACTGAAGCTTTCTTT. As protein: CASRQTGITEAFF.

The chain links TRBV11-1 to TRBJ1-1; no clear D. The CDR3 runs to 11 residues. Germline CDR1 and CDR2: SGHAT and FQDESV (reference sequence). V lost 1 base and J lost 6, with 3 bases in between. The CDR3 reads CASSLGPEAFF. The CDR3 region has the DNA TGTGCCAGCAGCTTAGGGCCTGAAGCTTTCTTT.

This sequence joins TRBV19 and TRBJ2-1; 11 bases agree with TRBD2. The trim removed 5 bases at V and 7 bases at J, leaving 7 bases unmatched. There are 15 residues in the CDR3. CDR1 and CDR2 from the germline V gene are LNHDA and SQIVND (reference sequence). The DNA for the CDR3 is TGTGCCAGTAGTTCGACTAGCGGGGTCCTAAATGAGCAGTTCTTC. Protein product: CASSSTSGVLNEQFF.

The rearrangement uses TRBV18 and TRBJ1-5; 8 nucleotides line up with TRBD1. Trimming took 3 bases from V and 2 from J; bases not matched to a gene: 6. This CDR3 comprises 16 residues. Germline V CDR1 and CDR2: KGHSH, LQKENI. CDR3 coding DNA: TGTGCCAGCTCACCCTCAGGGGGCAAGCGCAATCAGCCCCAGCATTTT. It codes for CASSPSGGKRNQPQHF. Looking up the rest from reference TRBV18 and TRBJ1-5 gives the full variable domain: NAGVMQNPRHLVRRRGQEARLRCSPMKGHSHVYWYRQLPEEGLKFMVYLQKENIIDESGMPKERFSAEFPKEGPSILRIQQVVRGDSAAYFCASSPSGGKRNQPQHFGDGTRLSIL.

Here the CDR3 reads CAWSREGLQSAFF. CDR3 bases: TGTGCCTGGAGCCGAGAGGGTCTCCAGTCAGCTTTCTTT. The chain combines TRBV30 with TRBJ1-1; D not certain. This CDR3 region has 13 residues. Germline assignment: CDR1 GTSNPN and CDR2 SVGIG (reference sequence). Trimming stripped 3 bases from V and 10 bases from J, with 18 bases between.

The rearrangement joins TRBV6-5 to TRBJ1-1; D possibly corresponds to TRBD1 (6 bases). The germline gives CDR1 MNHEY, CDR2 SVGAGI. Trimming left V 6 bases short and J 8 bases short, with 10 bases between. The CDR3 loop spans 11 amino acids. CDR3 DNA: TGTGCCAGCAGAACAGGGACCGAAGCTTTCTTT. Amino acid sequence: CASRTGTEAFF.

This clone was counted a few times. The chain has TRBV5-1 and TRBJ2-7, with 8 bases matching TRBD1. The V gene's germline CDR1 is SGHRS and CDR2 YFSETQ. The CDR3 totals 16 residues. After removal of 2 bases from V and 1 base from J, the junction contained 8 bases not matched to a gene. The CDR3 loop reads CASSFAQGVISYEQYF. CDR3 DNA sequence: TGCGCCAGCAGCTTCGCACAGGGGGTGATATCCTACGAGCAGTACTTC.

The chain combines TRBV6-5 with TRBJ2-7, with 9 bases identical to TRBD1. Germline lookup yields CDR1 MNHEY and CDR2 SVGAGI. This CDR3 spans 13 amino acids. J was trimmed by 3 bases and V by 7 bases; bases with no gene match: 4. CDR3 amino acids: CASTSGQGYEQYF. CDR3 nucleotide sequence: TGTGCCAGCACATCGGGACAGGGCTACGAGCAGTACTTC.

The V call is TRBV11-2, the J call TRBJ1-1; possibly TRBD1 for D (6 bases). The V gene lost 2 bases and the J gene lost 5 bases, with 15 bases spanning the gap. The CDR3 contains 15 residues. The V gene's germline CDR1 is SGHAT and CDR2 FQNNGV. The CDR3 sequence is CASSLLGGRGTEAFF. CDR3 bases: TGTGCCAGCAGCTTACTAGGGGGAAGGGGTACTGAAGCTTTCTTT.

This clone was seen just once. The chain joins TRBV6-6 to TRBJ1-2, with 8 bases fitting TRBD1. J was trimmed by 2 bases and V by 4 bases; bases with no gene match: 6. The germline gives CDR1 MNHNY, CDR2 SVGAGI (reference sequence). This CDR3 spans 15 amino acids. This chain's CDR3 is CASSFGQGPNYGYTF. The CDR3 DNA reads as TGTGCCAGCAGTTTCGGACAGGGCCCCAACTATGGCTACACCTTC.

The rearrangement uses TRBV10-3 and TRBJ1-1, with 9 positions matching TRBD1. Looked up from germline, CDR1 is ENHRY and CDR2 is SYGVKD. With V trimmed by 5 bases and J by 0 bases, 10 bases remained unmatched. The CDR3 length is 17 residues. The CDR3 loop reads CAISFIRDRDLNTEAFF. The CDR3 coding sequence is TGTGCCATCAGTTTTATTCGGGACAGGGATTTGAACACTGAAGCTTTCTTT.

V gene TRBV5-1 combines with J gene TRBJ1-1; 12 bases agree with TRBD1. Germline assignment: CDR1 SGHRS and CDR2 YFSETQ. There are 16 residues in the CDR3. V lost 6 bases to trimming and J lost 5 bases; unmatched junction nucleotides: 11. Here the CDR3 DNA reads TGCGCCAGCAACACCGGGACAGGGGGCGTCGGGACTGAAGCTTTCTTT. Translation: CASNTGTGGVGTEAFF.

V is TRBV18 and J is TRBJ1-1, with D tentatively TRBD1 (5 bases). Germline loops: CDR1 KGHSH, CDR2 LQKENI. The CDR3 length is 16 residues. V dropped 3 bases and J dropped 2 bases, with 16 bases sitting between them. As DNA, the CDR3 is TGTGCCAGCTCACCCACCCCGGGGGGGGGAAACACTGAAGCTTTCTTT. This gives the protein CASSPTPGGGNTEAFF. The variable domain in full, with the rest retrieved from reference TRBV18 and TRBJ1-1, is NAGVMQNPRHLVRRRGQEARLRCSPMKGHSHVYWYRQLPEEGLKFMVYLQKENIIDESGMPKERFSAEFPKEGPSILRIQQVVRGDSAAYFCASSPTPGGGNTEAFFGQGTRLTVV.

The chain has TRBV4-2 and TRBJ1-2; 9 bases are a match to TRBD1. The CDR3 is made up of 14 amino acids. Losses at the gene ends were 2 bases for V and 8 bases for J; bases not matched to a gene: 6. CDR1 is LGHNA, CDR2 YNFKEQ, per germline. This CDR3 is CASSQQQGAKGYTF. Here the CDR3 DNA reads TGTGCCAGCAGCCAACAACAGGGGGCGAAGGGCTACACCTTC.

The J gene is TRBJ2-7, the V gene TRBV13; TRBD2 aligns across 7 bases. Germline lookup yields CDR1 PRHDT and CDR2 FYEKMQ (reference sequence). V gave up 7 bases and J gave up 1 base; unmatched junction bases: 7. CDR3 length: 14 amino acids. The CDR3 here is CASTGGEWSYEQYF. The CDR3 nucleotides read TGTGCCAGCACTGGGGGGGAATGGTCCTACGAGCAGTACTTC.

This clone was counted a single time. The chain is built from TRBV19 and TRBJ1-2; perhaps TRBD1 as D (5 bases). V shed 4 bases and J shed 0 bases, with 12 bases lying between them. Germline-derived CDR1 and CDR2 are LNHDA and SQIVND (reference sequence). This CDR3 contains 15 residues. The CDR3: CASSKRGRANYGYTF. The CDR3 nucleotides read TGTGCCAGTAGTAAGCGCGGCAGGGCTAACTATGGCTACACCTTC.

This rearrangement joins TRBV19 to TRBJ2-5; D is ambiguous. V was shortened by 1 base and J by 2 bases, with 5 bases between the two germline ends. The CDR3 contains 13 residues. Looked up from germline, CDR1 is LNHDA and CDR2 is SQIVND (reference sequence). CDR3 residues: CASSIAVQETQYF. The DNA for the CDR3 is TGTGCCAGTAGTATAGCTGTACAAGAGACCCAGTACTTC.

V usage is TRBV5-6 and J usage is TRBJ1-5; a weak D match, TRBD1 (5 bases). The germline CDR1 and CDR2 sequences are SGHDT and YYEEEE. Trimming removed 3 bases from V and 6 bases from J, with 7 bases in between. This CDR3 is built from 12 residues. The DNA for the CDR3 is TGTGCCAGCAGCTGGGGGGGTCAGCCCCAGCATTTT. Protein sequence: CASSWGGQPQHF.

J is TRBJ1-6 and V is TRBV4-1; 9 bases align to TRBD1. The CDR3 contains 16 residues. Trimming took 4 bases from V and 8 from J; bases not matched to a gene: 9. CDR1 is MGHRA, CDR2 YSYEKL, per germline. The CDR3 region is CASSLRSRTGDSPLHF. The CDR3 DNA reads TGCGCCAGCAGCCTTCGGTCAAGGACAGGGGATTCACCCCTCCACTTT.

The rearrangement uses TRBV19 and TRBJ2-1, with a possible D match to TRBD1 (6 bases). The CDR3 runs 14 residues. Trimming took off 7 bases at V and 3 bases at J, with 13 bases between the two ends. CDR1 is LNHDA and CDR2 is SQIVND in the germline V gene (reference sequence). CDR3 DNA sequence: TGTGCCAGTAATGGGGGACAAAACTACAATGAGCAGTTCTTC. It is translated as CASNGGQNYNEQFF. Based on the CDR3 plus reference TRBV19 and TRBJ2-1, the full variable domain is DGGITQSPKYLFRKEGQNVTLSCEQNLNHDAMYWYRQDPGQGLRLIYYSQIVNDFQKGDIAEGYSVSREKKESFPLTVTSAQKNPTAFYLCASNGGQNYNEQFFGPGTRLTVL.